The sequence of this T cell receptor (beta chain) was determined in a study of OX40 agonist ivuxolimab in advanced cancers. Libraries were prepared by immunoSEQ multiplex PCR; TCRdb keeps only in-frame clonotypes and omits some of them. The repertoire holds over 75,000 clones, 94% seen once, with roughly 2.6% in the top ten. This CDR3 spans 17 amino acids. Germline CDR1 is SGDLS and CDR2 is YYNGEE. Trimming took 2 bases from V and 0 from J, leaving 18 bases between them. The clonotype originates from an adult with an advanced solid tumor such as melanoma, head and neck, liver or kidney cancer. The sequences come from CD4+ or CD8+ T cells sorted from blood, collected in a trial of the OX40 agonist ivuxolimab. J is TRBJ2-7 and V is TRBV9; D possibly corresponds to TRBD1 (5 bases). DNA for the CDR3: TGTGCCAGCAGCGTGAGTGGACAAGGGCCGCTCTCCTACGAGCAGTACTTC. Amino acid sequence: CASSVSGQGPLSYEQYF. Drawing the rest from reference TRBV9 and TRBJ2-7, the complete variable domain is DSGVTQTPKHLITATGQRVTLRCSPRSGDLSVYWYQQSLDQGLQFLIQYYNGEERAKGNILERFSAQQFPDLHSELNLSSLELGDSALYFCASSVSGQGPLSYEQYFGPGTRLTVT.